There are a few counts of the clone carrying this TCR beta chain. Each CDR3 protein is one row after TCRdb ran MiXCR on the RT-PCR reads. Among hundreds of thousands of distinct CDR3 sequences listed, approximately 15% were seen once. The germline V and J ends were trimmed by 6 bases and 4 bases, with 12 bases remaining between them. The CDR3 sequence is 13 residues long. Per the germline V gene, CDR1 is MNHNY and CDR2 is SVGAGI (reference sequence). The specimen sequenced was memory CD4+ T cells from blood. This TCR was recovered from a female donor in good health, serving as a healthy control. V and J are TRBV6-6 and TRBJ1-2; possible D gene TRBD1, 6 bases. CDR3 coding DNA: TGTGCCAGCAGACCCGACAGGTTCTATGGCTACACCTTC. Encoded protein: CASRPDRFYGYTF.